The 6 T cell receptor beta chains below come from one sample, sequenced in a study of blood T cell repertoires in COVID-19. Sequencing used immunoSEQ multiplex PCR; TCRdb keeps in-frame clones, though not all of them. There are 90,000 to 120,000 clones in the sample; 84% occur only once, and around 4.2% lies in the top ten. Sequencing was carried out using peripheral blood. Every receptor here comes from a human donor in a cohort sampled during active COVID-19.

The chain carries TRBV5-4 and TRBJ2-1, with TRBD2 identical over 8 bases. V lost 0 bases, J lost 2 bases, and 1 base stayed unmatched. The CDR3 spans 15 residues. Germline V gene lookup returns CDR1 SGHNT and CDR2 YYREEE (reference sequence). CDR3 in amino acids: CASSLAGGAYNEQFF. The DNA of the CDR3 is TGTGCCAGCAGCTTGGCGGGAGGGGCCTACAATGAGCAGTTCTTC. The full variable domain, with the rest looked up from reference TRBV5-4 and TRBJ2-1, is ETGVTQSPTHLIKTRGQQVTLRCSSQSGHNTVSWYQQALGQGPQFIFQYYREEENGRGNFPPRFSGLQFPNYSSELNVNALELDDSALYLCASSLAGGAYNEQFFGPGTRLTVL.

This clone was detected once. The chain links TRBV7-7 to TRBJ2-1, with 13 bases that match TRBD2. Per the germline V gene, CDR1 is SSHAT and CDR2 is FNYEAQ (reference sequence). The CDR3 covers 17 residues. Trimming removed 5 bases from V and 3 bases from J; junction bases left unmatched: 7. The CDR3 here is CASSVGTSGEYYNEQFF. DNA of the CDR3: TGTGCCAGCAGCGTGGGGACTAGCGGGGAGTACTACAATGAGCAGTTCTTC.

The rearrangement joins TRBV28 to TRBJ1-5; D gene ambiguous. The CDR3 has 15 residues. Trimming left V 11 bases short and J 4 bases short, with 21 bases between. CDR1 is MDHEN and CDR2 is SYDVKM in the germline V gene. CDR3 amino acids: CAHHPGLPGNQPQHF. In DNA form, the CDR3 reads TGTGCCCACCATCCCGGCCTCCCGGGGAATCAGCCCCAGCATTTT.

J is TRBJ2-7 and V is TRBV28, with D perhaps matching TRBD2 (5 bases). Germline V CDR1 and CDR2: MDHEN, SYDVKM. The CDR3 spans 12 residues. V lost 8 bases, J lost 3 bases, and 11 bases lay in between. The CDR3: CASGLIYYEQYF. For the CDR3, the DNA is TGTGCCAGCGGACTGATATACTACGAGCAGTACTTC.

This chain links TRBV6-2 or TRBV6-3 with TRBJ1-5, with 9 nucleotides matching TRBD1. In germline, CDR1 is MNHEY, CDR2 SVGEGT. The junction had 10 bases not matched to a gene; V was cut back by 6 bases and J by 7 bases. CDR3 size: 15 residues. The DNA for the CDR3 is TGTGCCAGCAGCAAAGAGGGACAGGGTTTCCAGCCCCAGCATTTT. It translates to CASSKEGQGFQPQHF.

The chain combines TRBV28 with TRBJ2-7, with D possibly TRBD2 on 5 matching bases. Trimming took off 2 bases at V and 7 bases at J, with 12 bases between the two ends. CDR1 and CDR2 (germline): MDHEN, SYDVKM. The CDR3 runs 13 residues. This chain's CDR3 is CASSLGDPGEQYF. The CDR3 DNA reads as TGTGCCAGCAGTTTAGGCGACCCGGGGGAGCAGTACTTC.